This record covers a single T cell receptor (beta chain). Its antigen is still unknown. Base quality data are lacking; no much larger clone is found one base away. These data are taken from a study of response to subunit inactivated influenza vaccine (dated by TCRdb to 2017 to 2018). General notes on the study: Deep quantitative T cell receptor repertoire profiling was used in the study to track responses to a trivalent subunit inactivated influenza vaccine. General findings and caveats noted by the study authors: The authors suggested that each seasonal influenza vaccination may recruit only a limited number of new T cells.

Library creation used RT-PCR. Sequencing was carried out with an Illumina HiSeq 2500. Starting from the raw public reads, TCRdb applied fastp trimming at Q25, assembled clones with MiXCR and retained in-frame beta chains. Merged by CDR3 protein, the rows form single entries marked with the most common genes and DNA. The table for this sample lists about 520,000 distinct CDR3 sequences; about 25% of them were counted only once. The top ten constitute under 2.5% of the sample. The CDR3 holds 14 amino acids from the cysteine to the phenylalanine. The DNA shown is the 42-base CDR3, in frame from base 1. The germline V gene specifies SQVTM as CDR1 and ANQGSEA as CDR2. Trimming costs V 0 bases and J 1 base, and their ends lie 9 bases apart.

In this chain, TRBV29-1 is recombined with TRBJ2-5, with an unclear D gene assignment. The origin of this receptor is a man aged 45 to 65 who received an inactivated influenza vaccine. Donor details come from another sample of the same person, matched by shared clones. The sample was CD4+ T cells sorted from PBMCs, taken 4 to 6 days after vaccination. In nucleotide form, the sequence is TGCAGCGTTGAAGAAGGGTCGGTCCAAGAGACCCAGTACTTC. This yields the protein CSVEEGSVQETQYF.